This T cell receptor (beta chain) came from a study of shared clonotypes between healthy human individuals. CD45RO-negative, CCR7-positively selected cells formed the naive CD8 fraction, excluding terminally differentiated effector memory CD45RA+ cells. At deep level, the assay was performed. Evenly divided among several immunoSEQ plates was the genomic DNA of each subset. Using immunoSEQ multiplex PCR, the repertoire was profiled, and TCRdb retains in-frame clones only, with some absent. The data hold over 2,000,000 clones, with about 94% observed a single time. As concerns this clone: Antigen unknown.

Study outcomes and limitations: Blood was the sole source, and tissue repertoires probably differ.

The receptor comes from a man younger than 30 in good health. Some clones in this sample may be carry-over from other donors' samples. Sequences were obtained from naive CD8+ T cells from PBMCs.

CDR3 protein: CAIRGQGTAYSGTDTQYF. The CDR3 DNA is TGTGCCATCAGGGGACAGGGGACTGCGTATTCCGGAACAGATACGCAGTATTTT. The rearrangement links TRBV10-3 to TRBJ2-3; 10 positions match TRBD1. The CDR3 spans 18 residues. Germline V lookup: CDR1 ENHRY, CDR2 SYGVKD. V shed 6 bases, J shed 3 bases, and the junction held 15 bases outside the gene matches.